The T cell receptor (beta chain) under discussion was sequenced for a study of OX40 agonist ivuxolimab in advanced cancers. In the study overall: Participants could have had prior anti-PD-1, anti-PD-L1 or anti-CTLA-4 therapy, and around 40% had some. Partial responses occurred in Three dose-escalation patients, one with hepatocellular carcinoma and two with cutaneous melanoma.

Germline CDR1 is LGHNA and CDR2 is YSLEER. Trimming left V 0 bases short and J 0 bases short, with 6 bases between. This CDR3 spans 15 amino acids. The protocol was immunoSEQ multiplex PCR, while the TCRdb copy is restricted to in-frame clones and leaves out a portion. The sample carries around 92,000 clones, roughly 93% recorded once. With regard to this clone: Antigen unknown.

Study results and caveats: Both blood CD4+ and CD8+ T cells showed clonal growth by week 6 at 0.1 to 3.0 mg/kg.

The TCR comes from an adult with an advanced solid tumor such as melanoma, head and neck, liver or kidney cancer. Here the sequenced sample was CD4+ or CD8+ T cells sorted from blood, taken in a trial of the OX40 agonist ivuxolimab. This chain links TRBV4-3 with TRBJ2-1, with D unresolved. CDR3 DNA: TGCGCCAGCAGCCAAGATATTAACTCCTACAATGAGCAGTTCTTC. Translation gives CASSQDINSYNEQFF.